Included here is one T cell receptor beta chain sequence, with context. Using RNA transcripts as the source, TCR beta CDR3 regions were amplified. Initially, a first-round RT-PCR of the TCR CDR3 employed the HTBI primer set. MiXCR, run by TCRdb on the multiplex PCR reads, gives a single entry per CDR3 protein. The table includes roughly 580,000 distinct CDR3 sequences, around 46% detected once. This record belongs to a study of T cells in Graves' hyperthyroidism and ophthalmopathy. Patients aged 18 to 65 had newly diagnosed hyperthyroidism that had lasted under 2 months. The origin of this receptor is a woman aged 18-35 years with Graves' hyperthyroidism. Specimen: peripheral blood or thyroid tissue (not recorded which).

CDR3 DNA: TGTGCCAGCAGCCAAGTCCAGCCCTATGGCTACACCTTC. Protein product: CASSQVQPYGYTF. The V call is TRBV3-1, the J call TRBJ1-2; D is uncertain. The germline CDR1 and CDR2 sequences are LGHDT and YNNKEL (reference sequence). The V gene lost 1 base and the J gene lost 4 bases, with 7 bases spanning the gap. The CDR3 is made up of 13 amino acids.